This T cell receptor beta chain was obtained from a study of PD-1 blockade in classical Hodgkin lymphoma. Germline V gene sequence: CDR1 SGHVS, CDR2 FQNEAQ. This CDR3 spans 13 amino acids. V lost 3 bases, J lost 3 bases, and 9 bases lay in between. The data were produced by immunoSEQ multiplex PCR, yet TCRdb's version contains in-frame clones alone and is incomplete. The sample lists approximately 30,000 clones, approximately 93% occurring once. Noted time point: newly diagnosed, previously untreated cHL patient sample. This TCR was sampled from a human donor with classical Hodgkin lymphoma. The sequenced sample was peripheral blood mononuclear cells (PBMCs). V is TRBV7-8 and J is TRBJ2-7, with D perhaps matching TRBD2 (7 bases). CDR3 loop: CASSLGGGYEQYF. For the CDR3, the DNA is TGTGCCAGCAGCTTGGGAGGGGGCTACGAGCAGTACTTC.